What follows is one T cell receptor beta chain and its context. Its recognized antigen is unknown. Per-base quality was not reported, and no clone a single base away is much larger than it. To prepare the library, multiplex PCR was applied. The instrument was an Illumina HiSeq 2500. TCRbeta libraries were constructed through three rounds of nested PCR with primers (Table S4) according to protocols modified from ARM-PCR. Before sequencing, PCR products in the 200-500 bp range were cut out of the gel and cleaned up using the QIAquick gel extraction kit. In the original analysis: Trimmomatic was used to clean the reads, FLASH was used to merge the reads into complete CDR3 sequences, and MiTCR was used to assign the reads to V(D)J germline segments. VDJtools was used to compute clonal diversity as the inverse Simpson's index. In-frame sequences without a premature stop codon were defined as productive reads. TCRdb ran its own pipeline on the public reads, namely fastp trimming at Q25 and MiXCR clone calling, and kept in-frame beta chains. When rows share a CDR3 protein, they turn into one entry using the most common DNA and genes. These V and J calls rely on TCRdb rather than the paper's analysis. Within this sample are about 48,000 distinct CDR3 sequences, with about two thirds of them counted one time only. Of the sample, roughly 31% falls within the top ten clones.

RNA was extracted from bulk unsorted tissue and checked for quality with a NanoDrop ND-1000 and an Agilent 2100. The normal lung samples consisted of distant non-tumor tissue collected more than 3 cm from the tumor edge. Donors were newly diagnosed lung cancer patients admitted for thoracic surgery in China between August and November 2014, without prior chemotherapy. Anyone who had undergone radiotherapy or chemotherapy before, or who had another cancer at the same time, was left out of the study. Surgical tissue pieces of about 1-2.1 cm3 were preserved in RNAlater solution and were kept at -80 degrees C until use. These data originate in a study of tumor and adjacent non-tumor tissue in lung cancer listed by TCRdb under 2018. Background for the entire study: By cancer type, the cohort comprised under 15 adenocarcinoma patients, a couple of squamous cell carcinoma patients and 1 small cell lung cancer patient. The roughly 15 patients were aged about 30 to 76 years, included 10 men and 5 women, and had TNM stage I to III disease. In total, sequencing yielded 95 million to 150 million productive TCRbeta reads, which works out to an average of approximately 4.2 million reads per sample. Bulk TCRbeta repertoires were compared between lung tumor tissue and matched distant non-tumor lung tissue obtained from 15 lung cancer patients. Fewer than 35 paired specimens, one tumor and one normal lung sample per patient, were profiled by TCRbeta CDR3 sequencing.

V loses 1 base of germline sequence and J loses 4 bases, and the interval between the two ends is 20 bases. Counted from cysteine to phenylalanine, this CDR3 has 18 amino acids. The sequence is cut down to CDR3 DNA, 54 bases in frame from base 1. In the germline V gene, CDR1 corresponds to MGHRA and CDR2 to YSYEKL. Results the study describes overall, beyond this receptor: Significantly higher TCR diversity was found in younger patients, and higher tumor TCR diversity was associated with shorter overall and disease-free survival. Neither the sequencing platform nor unique molecular identifiers are named or mentioned anywhere in the methods. A significantly larger cumulative share of the repertoire was made up by the top 100 clones in normal lung than in tumor tissue. Because peripheral blood was not sequenced, blood TCRbeta repertoires in the lung cancer patients of the study were not examined. Significantly higher TCR diversity (inverse Simpson) was observed in tumor tissue than in normal lung tissue (approximately 440 vs 150, P = 0.0075, Mann-Whitney U test). Only about 14 patients were in the cohort, and the authors stated that larger samples and more detailed clinical data are needed.

The sequence derives from a woman in her 70s with non-small cell lung cancer. Sample: distant non-tumor lung tissue. The chain is made from TRBV4-1 and TRBJ2-1, with the D segment identity uncertain. In nucleotides, the sequence is TGCGCCAGCAGCCAAGGTCTAGAGCTATCAGCGACTTACAATGAGCAGTTCTTC. It translates to CASSQGLELSATYNEQFF.